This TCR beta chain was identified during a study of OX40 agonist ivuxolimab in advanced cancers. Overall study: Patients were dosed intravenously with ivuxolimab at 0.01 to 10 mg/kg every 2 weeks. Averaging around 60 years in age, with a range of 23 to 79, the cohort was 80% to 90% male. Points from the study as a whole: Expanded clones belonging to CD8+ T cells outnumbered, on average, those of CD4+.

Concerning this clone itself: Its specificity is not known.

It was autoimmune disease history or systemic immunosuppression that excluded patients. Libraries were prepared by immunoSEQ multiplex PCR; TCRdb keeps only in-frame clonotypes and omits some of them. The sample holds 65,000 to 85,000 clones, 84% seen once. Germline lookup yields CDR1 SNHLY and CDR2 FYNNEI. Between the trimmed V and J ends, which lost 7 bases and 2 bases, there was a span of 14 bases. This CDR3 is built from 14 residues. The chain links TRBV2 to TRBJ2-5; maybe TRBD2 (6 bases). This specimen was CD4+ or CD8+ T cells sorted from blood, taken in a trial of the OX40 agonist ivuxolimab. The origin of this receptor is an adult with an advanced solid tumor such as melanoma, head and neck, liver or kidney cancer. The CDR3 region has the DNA TGTGCCAGCAAATCCGGGAGCACACAAGAGACCCAGTACTTC. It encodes CASKSGSTQETQYF.